A selection of T cell receptor beta chains follows, all from one sample in a study of T cell repertoires in cytomegalovirus infection. TCRdb reprocessed the reads with MiXCR, giving one entry per CDR3 protein. The data show 300,000 or so distinct CDR3 sequences, about a tenth seen once. The sample was PBMCs. The origin of the receptors is a human donor in good health (CMV status not recorded). Some clones in this sample may be carry-over from other donors' samples. Both conserved end residues are part of each CDR3. Fields, in order: D gene, CDR3 length, V gene, J gene, CDR3 protein. D genes are given only for firm matches.

>.|13|TRBV20-1|TRBJ1-1
CSAAFSPSTEAFF
>.|15|TRBV12-3/TRBV12-4|TRBJ1-1
CASSKPTGMNTEAFF
>TRBD1|16|TRBV20-1|TRBJ2-2
CSASPRDRGLTGELFF
>.|17|TRBV5-5|TRBJ1-4
CASSLRAVLPASEKLFF
>.|14|TRBV7-2|TRBJ2-5
CASSLGSLEETQYF
>.|17|TRBV5-4|TRBJ1-1
CDSSPRVLWDGGTEAFF
>.|15|TRBV20-1|TRBJ2-7
CSARDPRAMRGEQYF
>.|16|TRBV4-1|TRBJ1-3
CASSQDGGQGRNTIYF
>.|15|TRBV5-4|TRBJ2-2
CASSLRQGGTGELFF
>TRBD2|12|TRBV18|TRBJ2-4
CASSLPGGPQYF
>TRBD2|15|TRBV20-1|TRBJ2-5
CSAPDSGGAPGTQYF
>TRBD1|16|TRBV5-5|TRBJ2-7
CASSFWGTGSSGEQYF
>.|15|TRBV6-5|TRBJ1-2
CASSYSTGSNYGYTF
>.|16|TRBV2|TRBJ1-1
CASSPRTGGGRTEAFF
>TRBD1|18|TRBV7-2|TRBJ1-2
CASSLVRGGGLGNYGYTF
>TRBD2|13|TRBV9|TRBJ2-5
CASSIAGTETQYF
>TRBD1|14|TRBV27|TRBJ2-7
CASPSRTGGGEQYF
>.|14|TRBV14|TRBJ2-4
CASSQLSGSNIQYF
>.|16|TRBV29-1|TRBJ2-3
CSVNEGDLRLVGTQYF
>.|16|TRBV4-3|TRBJ2-1
CASSPHDLSNYNEQFF
>.|16|TRBV7-9|TRBJ2-3
CASHRPRTDLPDTQYF
>.|12|TRBV2|TRBJ2-4
CASLSFENIQYF
>.|18|TRBV19|TRBJ2-6
CASSIVARQAPGANVLTF
>TRBD1|15|TRBV20-1|TRBJ1-6
CSARRDRGENSPLHF
>.|13|TRBV28|TRBJ2-2
CASRQTGTGELFF
>TRBD1|16|TRBV20-1|TRBJ1-6
CSARELQGAYNSPLHF
>.|13|TRBV7-2|TRBJ2-4
CASSFVERDIQYF
>.|13|TRBV6-2/TRBV6-3|TRBJ1-5
CASRMYGNQPQHF
>.|13|TRBV19|TRBJ1-2
CASSIEGSYGYTF
>TRBD1|15|TRBV6-5|TRBJ1-2
CASSYSQGGNYGYTF
>.|16|TRBV18|TRBJ1-5
CASSPRPQGGNQPQHF
>.|15|TRBV5-1|TRBJ2-3
CASSVGTARTDTQYF
>.|14|TRBV3-1|TRBJ1-5
CASSQGHSNQPQHF